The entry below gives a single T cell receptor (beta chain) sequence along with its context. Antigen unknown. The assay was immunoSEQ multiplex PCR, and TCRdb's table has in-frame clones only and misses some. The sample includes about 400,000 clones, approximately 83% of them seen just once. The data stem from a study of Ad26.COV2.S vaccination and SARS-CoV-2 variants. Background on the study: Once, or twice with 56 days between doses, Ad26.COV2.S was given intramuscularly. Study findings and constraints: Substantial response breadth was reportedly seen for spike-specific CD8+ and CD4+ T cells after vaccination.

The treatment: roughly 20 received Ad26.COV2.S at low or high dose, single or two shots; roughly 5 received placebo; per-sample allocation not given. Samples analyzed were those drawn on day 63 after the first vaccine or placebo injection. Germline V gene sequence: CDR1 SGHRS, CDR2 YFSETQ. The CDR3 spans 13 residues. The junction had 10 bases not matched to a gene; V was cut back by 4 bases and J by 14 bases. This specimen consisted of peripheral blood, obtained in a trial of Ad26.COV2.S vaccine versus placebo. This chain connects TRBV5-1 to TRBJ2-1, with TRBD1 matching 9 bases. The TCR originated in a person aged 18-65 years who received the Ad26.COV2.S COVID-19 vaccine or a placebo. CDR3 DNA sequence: TGCGCCAGCAGCCTCGGCGGGACAGGGTCGAAGTTCTTC. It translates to CASSLGGTGSKFF.